What follows are 19 T cell receptor beta chains derived from one specimen sequenced in a study of T cell responses to AZD1222 COVID-19 vaccine. Sequencing used immunoSEQ multiplex PCR; TCRdb keeps in-frame clones, though not all of them. The sample includes 100,000 to 150,000 clones, more than 70% of them seen just once. Source: peripheral blood, taken on day 0 of AZD1222 vaccination. The receptors come from an adult in good health.

V and J are TRBV4-1 and TRBJ2-1, with 8 bases identical to TRBD2. The junction had 8 bases not matched to a gene; V was cut back by 0 bases and J by 4 bases. Germline assignment: CDR1 MGHRA and CDR2 YSYEKL. This CDR3 spans 17 amino acids. The CDR3 here is CASSQEKAGAKYNEQFF. CDR3 DNA: TGCGCCAGCAGCCAAGAAAAAGCGGGAGCCAAGTACAATGAGCAGTTCTTC.

V gene TRBV3-1 (or the pseudogene TRBV3-2) combines with J gene TRBJ1-1, with TRBD1 as a possible D gene (5 bases). V was cut by 1 base and J by 8 bases, with 14 bases left in between. Germline V CDR1 and CDR2: LGHDT, YNNKEL (reference sequence). The CDR3 loop spans 14 amino acids. In nucleotides, the CDR3 is TGTGCCAGCAGCCAAGTTGACAGATCCTTGGAAGCTTTCTTT. Translated, it gives CASSQVDRSLEAFF.

This clone was recorded only once. The V and J genes are TRBV10-2 and TRBJ1-2, with 7 nucleotides matching TRBD1. This CDR3 is built from 13 residues. Looked up from germline, CDR1 is WSHSY and CDR2 is SAAADI. V lost 4 bases and J lost 5; bases outside the gene matches: 4. The CDR3 protein is CASSVTGDYGYTF. For the CDR3, the DNA is TGCGCCAGCAGTGTCACAGGGGATTATGGCTACACCTTC.

This rearrangement joins TRBV28 to TRBJ1-5; the D gene is possibly TRBD1 (6 bases). V lost 5 bases and J lost 0, with 14 bases in between. There are 16 residues in the CDR3. Germline CDR1 reads MDHEN; CDR2 reads SYDVKM. This CDR3 is CASSGSGVTSNQPQHF. CDR3 in DNA: TGTGCCAGCAGTGGTTCAGGGGTCACTAGCAATCAGCCCCAGCATTTT.

Notes on this clone: The same CDR3 can be traced to other DNA sequences in this sample. J is TRBJ1-1 and V is TRBV18, with a weak D call TRBD1 (5 bases). Trimming took off 3 bases at V and 4 bases at J, with 9 bases between the two ends. Germline V CDR1 and CDR2: KGHSH, LQKENI. This CDR3 has 13 amino acids. The CDR3 sequence: CASSPLGGTEAFF. DNA for the CDR3: TGTGCCAGCTCACCCCTCGGGGGCACTGAAGCTTTCTTT. Drawing the rest from reference TRBV18 and TRBJ1-1, the complete variable domain is NAGVMQNPRHLVRRRGQEARLRCSPMKGHSHVYWYRQLPEEGLKFMVYLQKENIIDESGMPKERFSAEFPKEGPSILRIQQVVRGDSAAYFCASSPLGGTEAFFGQGTRLTVV.

The V gene is TRBV5-5, the J gene TRBJ2-7; 7 nucleotides align to TRBD1. Trimming cost V 1 base and J 2 bases; bases outside gene matches: 9. The CDR3 length is 16 residues. In germline, CDR1 is SGHKS, CDR2 YYEKEE (reference sequence). CDR3 in DNA: TGTGCCAGCAGCTTGCGGGCTGGCAGGGGGACCTACGAGCAGTACTTC. Amino acids: CASSLRAGRGTYEQYF.

The V call is TRBV15, the J call TRBJ1-5; D call uncertain. This CDR3 has 17 residues. The germline V and J ends were trimmed by 0 bases and 0 bases, with 12 bases remaining between them. The V gene's germline CDR1 is LNHNV and CDR2 YYDKDF (reference sequence). DNA of the CDR3: TGTGCCACCAGCAGAGATCCCATGGGATTTAGCAATCAGCCCCAGCATTTT. Its translation is CATSRDPMGFSNQPQHF.

The chain is built from TRBV10-3 and TRBJ2-2; no clear D gene. CDR1 is ENHRY and CDR2 is SYGVKD in the germline V gene. The CDR3 length is 15 residues. Trimming shortened V by 7 bases and J by 0 bases, and 12 bases separated the two germline ends. CDR3 sequence reads: CAIKDGQPNTGELFF. CDR3 DNA sequence: TGTGCCATCAAAGATGGCCAGCCGAACACCGGGGAGCTGTTTTTT.

This chain connects TRBV19 to TRBJ2-3; TRBD1 matches at 7 bases. The CDR3 is made up of 16 amino acids. J lost 1 base, V lost 4 bases, and 8 bases had no gene match. The germline V gene has CDR1 LNHDA and CDR2 SQIVND (reference sequence). The CDR3 region has the DNA TGTGCCAGTAGTAGAGGGGGCGCGATTGGCACAGATACGCAGTATTTT. Protein: CASSRGGAIGTDTQYF. Using reference TRBV19 and TRBJ2-3 for the parts outside the CDR3, the full variable domain is DGGITQSPKYLFRKEGQNVTLSCEQNLNHDAMYWYRQDPGQGLRLIYYSQIVNDFQKGDIAEGYSVSREKKESFPLTVTSAQKNPTAFYLCASSRGGAIGTDTQYFGPGTRLTVL.

The V gene is TRBV3-1 (or the pseudogene TRBV3-2), the J gene TRBJ2-1; TRBD2 might be the D (6 bases). The CDR3 contains 16 residues. V lost 0 bases, J lost 5 bases, and 14 bases lay in between. Germline-derived CDR1 and CDR2 are LGHDT and YNNKEL (reference sequence). The CDR3: CASSQDSGAGNNEQFF. CDR3 in DNA: TGTGCCAGCAGCCAAGACTCGGGAGCAGGGAACAATGAGCAGTTCTTC.

V is TRBV9 and J is TRBJ2-5; 11 nucleotides line up with TRBD1. V shed 3 bases, J shed 5 bases, and the junction held 9 bases outside the gene matches. This CDR3 has 16 amino acids. The germline V gene encodes CDR1 SGDLS and CDR2 YYNGEE. CDR3 loop: CASSGGQGAIMETQYF. The CDR3 DNA sequence: TGTGCCAGCAGCGGAGGACAGGGGGCGATTATGGAGACCCAGTACTTC. The entire variable domain, with the rest obtained from reference TRBV9 and TRBJ2-5, is as follows: DSGVTQTPKHLITATGQRVTLRCSPRSGDLSVYWYQQSLDQGLQFLIQYYNGEERAKGNILERFSAQQFPDLHSELNLSSLELGDSALYFCASSGGQGAIMETQYFGPGTRLLVL.

V is TRBV4-2 and J is TRBJ2-1; TRBD2 is a possible D gene (7 bases). Germline loops: CDR1 LGHNA, CDR2 YNFKEQ. CDR3 length: 16 amino acids. The V end was cut by 0 bases, the J end by 8 bases, with 17 bases between. CDR3 amino acids: CASSQDRGRGSDEQFF. For the CDR3, the DNA is TGTGCCAGCAGCCAAGATCGGGGGCGGGGGAGCGATGAGCAGTTCTTC.

The chain carries TRBV2 and TRBJ2-7; D is unresolved. The CDR3 length is 10 residues. Germline lookup yields CDR1 SNHLY and CDR2 FYNNEI. Deletions cut 9 bases from V and 2 bases from J, with 5 bases between. CDR3 sequence (DNA): TGTGCCAGTCGGACCTACGAGCAGTACTTC. Translating gives CASRTYEQYF.

The genes are TRBV19 and TRBJ1-2; unclear D gene. V gave up 3 bases and J gave up 7 bases, with 9 bases separating them. Germline-derived CDR1 and CDR2 are LNHDA and SQIVND (reference sequence). This CDR3 is 12 amino acids long. In DNA, the CDR3 is TGTGCCAGTAGTATCCCCCGGGGTGGCTACACCTTC. This translates into CASSIPRGGYTF.

CDR3 nucleotide sequence: TGTGCCATCACCTCAACTCACTCCGGGACTAGCGCCTACGAGCAGTACTTC. Translated, it gives CAITSTHSGTSAYEQYF. The V call is TRBV10-3, the J call TRBJ2-7, with 10 positions matching TRBD2. The germline gives CDR1 ENHRY, CDR2 SYGVKD. This CDR3 contains 17 residues. The trim removed 7 bases at V and 2 bases at J, leaving 14 bases unmatched.

This chain connects TRBV19 to TRBJ1-5, with 11 bases that match TRBD1. J lost 1 base, V lost 7 bases, and 6 bases had no gene match. The CDR3 contains 16 residues. Germline V lookup: CDR1 LNHDA, CDR2 SQIVND (reference sequence). CDR3 nucleotide sequence: TGTGCCAGTACCATAGGGACAGGGGGAAGCAATCAGCCCCAGCATTTT. It translates to CASTIGTGGSNQPQHF. Full variable domain (outside the CDR3, taken from reference TRBV19 and TRBJ1-5): DGGITQSPKYLFRKEGQNVTLSCEQNLNHDAMYWYRQDPGQGLRLIYYSQIVNDFQKGDIAEGYSVSREKKESFPLTVTSAQKNPTAFYLCASTIGTGGSNQPQHFGDGTRLSIL.

The V gene is TRBV4-3, the J gene TRBJ1-3; D is undetermined. This CDR3 has 16 residues. The V end was cut by 0 bases, the J end by 0 bases, with 9 bases between. The germline CDR1 and CDR2 sequences are LGHNA and YSLEER. The CDR3 protein is CASSQDLLTSGNTIYF. The CDR3 DNA reads TGCGCCAGCAGCCAAGACCTGTTGACCTCTGGAAACACCATATATTTT.

The V call is TRBV18, the J call TRBJ1-2; 7 bases align to TRBD1. V shed 6 bases and J 4 bases; nucleotides not matched to a gene: 17. The CDR3 contains 17 residues. Germline V gives CDR1 KGHSH, CDR2 LQKENI. This CDR3 reads CASSLPGEGAVSYGYTF. The CDR3 nucleotides read TGTGCCAGCTCCCTCCCGGGGGAGGGGGCTGTATCCTATGGCTACACCTTC.

The chain combines TRBV5-5 with TRBJ1-5; D remains unclear. The germline V gene has CDR1 SGHKS and CDR2 YYEKEE (reference sequence). This CDR3 is 13 amino acids long. Trimming took 0 bases from V and 7 from J, leaving 8 bases between them. This CDR3 reads CASSLVGQQPQHF. The CDR3 coding sequence is TGTGCCAGCAGCTTGGTGGGTCAGCAGCCCCAGCATTTT. The whole variable domain, filled in from reference TRBV5-5 and TRBJ1-5, reads DAGVTQSPTHLIKTRGQQVTLRCSPISGHKSVSWYQQVLGQGPQFIFQYYEKEERGRGNFPDRFSARQFPNYSSELNVNALLLGDSALYLCASSLVGQQPQHFGDGTRLSIL.